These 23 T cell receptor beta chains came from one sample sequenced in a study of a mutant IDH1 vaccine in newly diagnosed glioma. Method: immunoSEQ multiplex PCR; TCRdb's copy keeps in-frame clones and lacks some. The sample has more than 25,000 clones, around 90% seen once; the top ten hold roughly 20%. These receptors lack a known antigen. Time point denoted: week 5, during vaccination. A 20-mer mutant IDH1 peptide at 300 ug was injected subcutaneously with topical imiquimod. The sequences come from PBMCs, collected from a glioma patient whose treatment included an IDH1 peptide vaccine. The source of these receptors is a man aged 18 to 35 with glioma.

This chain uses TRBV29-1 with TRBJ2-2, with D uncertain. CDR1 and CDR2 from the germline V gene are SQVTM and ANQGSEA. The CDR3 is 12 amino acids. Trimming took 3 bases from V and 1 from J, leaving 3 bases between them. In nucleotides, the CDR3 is TGCAGCGTTGAGCAGAACACCGGGGAGCTGTTTTTT. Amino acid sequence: CSVEQNTGELFF.

CDR3 loop: CAWSVIGTEAFF. The DNA for the CDR3 is TGTGCCTGGAGTGTAATCGGCACTGAAGCTTTCTTT. This chain links TRBV30 with TRBJ1-1; D is uncertain. Germline values: CDR1 GTSNPN, CDR2 SVGIG (reference sequence). This CDR3 has 12 amino acids. Trimming took 0 bases from V and 4 from J, leaving 6 bases between them.

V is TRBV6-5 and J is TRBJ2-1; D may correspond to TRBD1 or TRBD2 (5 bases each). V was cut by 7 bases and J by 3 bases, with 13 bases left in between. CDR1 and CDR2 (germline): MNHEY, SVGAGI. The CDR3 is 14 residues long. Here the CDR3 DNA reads TGTGCCAGCAACCCCGGGACGGTCTACAATGAGCAGTTCTTC. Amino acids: CASNPGTVYNEQFF.

The CDR3 protein is CASSLVEASRAEAFF. CDR3 nucleotide sequence: TGCGCCAGCAGCTTGGTCGAGGCATCGAGGGCTGAAGCTTTCTTT. V is TRBV5-1 and J is TRBJ1-1, with unresolved D. The V end was cut by 0 bases, the J end by 6 bases, with 15 bases between. This CDR3 contains 15 residues. The germline V gene encodes CDR1 SGHRS and CDR2 YFSETQ.

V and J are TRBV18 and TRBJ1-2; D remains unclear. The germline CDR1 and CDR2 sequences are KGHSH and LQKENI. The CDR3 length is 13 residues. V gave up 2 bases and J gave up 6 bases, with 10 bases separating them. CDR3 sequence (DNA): TGTGCCAGCTCACCAGCGAGCGGGGATGGCTACACCTTC. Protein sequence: CASSPASGDGYTF.

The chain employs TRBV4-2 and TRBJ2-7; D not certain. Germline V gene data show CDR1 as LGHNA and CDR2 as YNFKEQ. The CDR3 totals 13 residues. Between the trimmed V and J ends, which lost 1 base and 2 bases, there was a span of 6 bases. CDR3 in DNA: TGTGCCAGCAGCCAAGGGACCACCTACGAGCAGTACTTC. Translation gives CASSQGTTYEQYF.

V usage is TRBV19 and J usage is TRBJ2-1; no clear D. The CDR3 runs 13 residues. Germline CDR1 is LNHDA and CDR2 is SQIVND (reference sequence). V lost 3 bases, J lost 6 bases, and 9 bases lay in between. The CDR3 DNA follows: TGTGCCAGTAGTATGCGTTTTGGCAATGAGCAGTTCTTC. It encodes CASSMRFGNEQFF.

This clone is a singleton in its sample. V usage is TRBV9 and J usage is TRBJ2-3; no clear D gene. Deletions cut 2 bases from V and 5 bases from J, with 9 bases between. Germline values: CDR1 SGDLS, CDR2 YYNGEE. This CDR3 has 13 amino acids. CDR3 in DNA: TGTGCCAGCAGCGTTACGGAGTTAGATACGCAGTATTTT. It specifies CASSVTELDTQYF.

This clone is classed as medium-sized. CDR3 in amino acids: CASSPEVAVYNEQFF. For the CDR3, the DNA is TGTGCCAGCAGCCCCGAGGTAGCGGTATACAATGAGCAGTTCTTC. V is TRBV5-5 and J is TRBJ2-1; D perhaps matches TRBD2 (6 bases). The V and J ends lost 4 bases and 4 bases respectively, with 15 bases between them. The CDR3 contains 15 residues. The germline CDR1 and CDR2 sequences are SGHKS and YYEKEE (reference sequence).

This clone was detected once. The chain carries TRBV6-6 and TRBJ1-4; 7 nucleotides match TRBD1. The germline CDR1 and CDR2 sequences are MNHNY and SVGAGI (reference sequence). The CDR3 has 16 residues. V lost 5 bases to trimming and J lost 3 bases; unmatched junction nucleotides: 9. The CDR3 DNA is TGTGCCAGCAGTCCCGACAGGGATGCGGCTAATGAAAAACTGTTTTTT. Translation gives CASSPDRDAANEKLFF.

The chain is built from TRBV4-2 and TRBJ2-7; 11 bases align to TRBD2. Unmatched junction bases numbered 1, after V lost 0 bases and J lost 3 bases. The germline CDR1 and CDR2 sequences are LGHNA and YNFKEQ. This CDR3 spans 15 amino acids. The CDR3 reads CASSQDGTSGYEQYF. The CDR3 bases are TGTGCCAGCAGCCAAGATGGGACTAGCGGCTACGAGCAGTACTTC.

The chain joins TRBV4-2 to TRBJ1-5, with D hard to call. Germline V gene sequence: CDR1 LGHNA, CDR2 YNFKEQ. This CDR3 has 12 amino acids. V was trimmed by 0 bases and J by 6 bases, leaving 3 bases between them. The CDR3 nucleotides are TGTGCCAGCAGCCAAGAAGGTCAGCCCCAGCATTTT. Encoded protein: CASSQEGQPQHF.

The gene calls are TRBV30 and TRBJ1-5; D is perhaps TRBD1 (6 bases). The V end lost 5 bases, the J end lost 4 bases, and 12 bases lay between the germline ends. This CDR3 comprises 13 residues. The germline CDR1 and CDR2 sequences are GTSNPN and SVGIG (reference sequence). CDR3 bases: TGTGCCTGGGCGACTCAGGGGAATCAGCCCCAGCATTTT. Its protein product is CAWATQGNQPQHF. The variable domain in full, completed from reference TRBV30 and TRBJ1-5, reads SQTIHQWPATLVQPVGSPLSLECTVEGTSNPNLYWYRQAAGRGLQLLFYSVGIGQISSEVPQNLSASRPQDRQFILSSKKLLLSDSGFYLCAWATQGNQPQHFGDGTRLSIL.

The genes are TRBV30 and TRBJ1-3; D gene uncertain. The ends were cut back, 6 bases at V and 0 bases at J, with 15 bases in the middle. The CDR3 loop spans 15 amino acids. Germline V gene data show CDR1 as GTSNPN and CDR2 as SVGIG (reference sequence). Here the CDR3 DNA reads TGTGCCTGCGGGCCAGCCCTACTCTCTGGAAACACCATATATTTT. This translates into CACGPALLSGNTIYF.

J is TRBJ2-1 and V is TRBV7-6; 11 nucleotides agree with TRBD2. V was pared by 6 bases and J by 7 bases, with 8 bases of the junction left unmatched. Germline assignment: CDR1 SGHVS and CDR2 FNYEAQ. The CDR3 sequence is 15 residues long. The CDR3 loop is CASSHLAGGGNEQFF. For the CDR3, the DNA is TGTGCCAGCAGTCACCTAGCGGGAGGAGGAAATGAGCAGTTCTTC.

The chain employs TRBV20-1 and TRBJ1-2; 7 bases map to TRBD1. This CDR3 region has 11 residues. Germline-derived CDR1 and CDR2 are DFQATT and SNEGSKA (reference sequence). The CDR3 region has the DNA TGCATCTCCCGGGACAGTTATGGCTACACCTTC. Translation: CISRDSYGYTF.

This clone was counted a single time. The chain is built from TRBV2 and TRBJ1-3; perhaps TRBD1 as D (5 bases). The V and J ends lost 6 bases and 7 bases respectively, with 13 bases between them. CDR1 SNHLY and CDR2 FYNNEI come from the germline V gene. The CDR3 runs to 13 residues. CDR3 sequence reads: CASRRTGTNTIYF. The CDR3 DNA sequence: TGTGCCAGCAGACGGACGGGGACTAACACCATATATTTT.

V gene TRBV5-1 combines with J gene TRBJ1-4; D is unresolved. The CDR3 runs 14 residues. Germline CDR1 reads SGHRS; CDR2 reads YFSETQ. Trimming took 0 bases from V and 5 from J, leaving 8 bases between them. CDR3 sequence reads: CASSLGRSNEKLFF. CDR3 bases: TGCGCCAGCAGCTTGGGACGGTCGAATGAAAAACTGTTTTTT. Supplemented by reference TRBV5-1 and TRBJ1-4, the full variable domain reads KAGVTQTPRYLIKTRGQQVTLSCSPISGHRSVSWYQQTPGQGLQFLFEYFSETQRNKGNFPGRFSGRQFSNSRSEMNVSTLELGDSALYLCASSLGRSNEKLFFGSGTQLSVL.

The CDR3 sequence is CASAGGYGYTF. Here the CDR3 DNA reads TGCGCCAGCGCCGGGGGATATGGCTACACCTTC. The J gene is TRBJ1-2, the V gene TRBV4-1; weak D call: TRBD1 (5 bases). V was shortened by 8 bases and J by 5 bases, with 9 bases between the two germline ends. The CDR3 extends over 11 amino acids. The V gene's germline CDR1 is MGHRA and CDR2 YSYEKL.

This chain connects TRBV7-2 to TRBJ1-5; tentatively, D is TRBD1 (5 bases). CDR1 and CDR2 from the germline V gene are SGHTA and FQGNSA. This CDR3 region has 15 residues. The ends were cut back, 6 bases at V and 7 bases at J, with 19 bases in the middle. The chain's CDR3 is CASRPDSGTLQPQHF. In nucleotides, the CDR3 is TGTGCCAGCAGACCCGACAGTGGGACCCTCCAGCCCCAGCATTTT. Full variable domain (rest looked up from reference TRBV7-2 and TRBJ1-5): GAGVSQSPSNKVTEKGKDVELRCDPISGHTALYWYRQSLGQGLEFLIYFQGNSAPDKSGLPSDRFSAERTGGSVSTLTIQRTQQEDSAVYLCASRPDSGTLQPQHFGDGTRLSIL.

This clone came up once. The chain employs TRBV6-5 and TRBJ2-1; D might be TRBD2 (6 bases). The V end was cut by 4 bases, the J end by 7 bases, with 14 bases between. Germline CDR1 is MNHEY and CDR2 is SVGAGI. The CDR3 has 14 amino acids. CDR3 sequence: CASSSGLGRNEQFF. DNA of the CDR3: TGTGCCAGCAGTTCCGGACTGGGGAGGAATGAGCAGTTCTTC.

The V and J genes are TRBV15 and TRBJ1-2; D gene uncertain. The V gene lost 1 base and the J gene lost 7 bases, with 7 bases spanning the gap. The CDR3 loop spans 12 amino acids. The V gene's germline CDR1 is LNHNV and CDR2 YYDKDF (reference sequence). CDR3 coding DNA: TGTGCCACCAGCAGAGGACCCTCTGGCTACACCTTC. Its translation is CATSRGPSGYTF.

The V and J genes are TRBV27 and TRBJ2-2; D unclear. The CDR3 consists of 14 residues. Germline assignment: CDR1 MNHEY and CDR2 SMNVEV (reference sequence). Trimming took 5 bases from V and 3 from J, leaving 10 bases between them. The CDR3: CASSESLHTGELFF. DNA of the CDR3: TGTGCCAGCAGTGAATCACTCCACACCGGGGAGCTGTTTTTT.